The 11 T cell receptor beta chains listed next were all sequenced from one sample in a study of blood T cells in healthy people across ages (dated by TCRdb to about 2015). Library construction relied on 5' RACE. The run used an Illumina HiSeq 2500. A second PCR of about 7 to 12 cycles was run with a J-beta primer mix and a sample-barcoded 5' primer. Using fastp trimming at Q25 and MiXCR clonotype assembly, TCRdb reanalyzed the public sequencing data and kept in-frame beta chains. Each CDR3 protein appears once, grouped with its most common genes and DNA. The sample has 780,000 or so distinct CDR3 sequences on record, roughly 25% of them singletons. Together, the top ten hold under 4.5% of the sample. The data also belong to a second study, concerning T cells of mothers and their children.

Sequencing was carried out using blood. All receptors come from a boy aged 5-17 years in good health.

The chain joins TRBV5-4 to TRBJ2-1; the match to TRBD2 covers 14 bases. CDR3 length equals 17 residues. CDR1 and CDR2 from the germline V gene are SGHNT and YYREEE (reference sequence). J lost 7 bases, V lost 4 bases, and 10 bases had no gene match. For the CDR3, the DNA is TGTGCCAGCAGCACCGGACTAGCGGGAGGTTCGTTGAATGAGCAGTTCTTC. Translating it yields CASSTGLAGGSLNEQFF.

For the CDR3, the DNA is TGCAGTGCTAGATCGACAGAGAATCAGCCCCAGCATTTT. It translates to CSARSTENQPQHF. V usage is TRBV20-1 and J usage is TRBJ1-5, with D tentatively TRBD1 (5 bases). CDR1 DFQATT and CDR2 SNEGSKA come from the germline V gene (reference sequence). V lost 2 bases to trimming and J lost 4 bases, with 9 bases between them. The CDR3 has 13 amino acids.

This clonotype was seen a few times. The chain has TRBV29-1 and TRBJ1-1; 8 nucleotides agree with TRBD1. V shed 6 bases, J shed 4 bases, and the junction held 4 bases outside the gene matches. The CDR3 covers 12 residues. The V gene's germline CDR1 is SQVTM and CDR2 ANQGSEA. The CDR3: CSVPGQATEAFF. CDR3 DNA sequence: TGCAGCGTCCCGGGACAGGCCACTGAAGCTTTCTTT.

In this sample, this clonotype turned up a few times. The chain is built from TRBV2 and TRBJ1-2; 8 bases map to TRBD1. CDR1 is SNHLY and CDR2 is FYNNEI in the germline V gene. V shed 4 bases and J 2 bases; nucleotides not matched to a gene: 9. The CDR3 has 16 residues. This CDR3 reads CASSGARRTGNYGYTF. The CDR3 nucleotides are TGTGCCAGCAGTGGAGCCCGACGGACAGGGAACTATGGCTACACCTTC.

The gene calls are TRBV5-1 and TRBJ1-1, with 7 bases fitting TRBD1. The CDR3 has 13 amino acids. The germline V gene has CDR1 SGHRS and CDR2 YFSETQ. V was pared by 6 bases and J by 3 bases, with 5 bases of the junction left unmatched. The CDR3 nucleotides are TGCGCCAGCACCAAAGGGGGCTACACTGAAGCTTTCTTT. It translates to CASTKGGYTEAFF.

The chain carries TRBV3-1 and TRBJ2-5; no clear D. The CDR3 sequence is 14 residues long. Germline assignment: CDR1 LGHDT and CDR2 YNNKEL (reference sequence). V lost 2 bases, J lost 0 bases, and 7 bases lay in between. The CDR3 coding sequence is TGTGCCAGCAGCCAACTCTCGTACCAAGAGACCCAGTACTTC. It is translated as CASSQLSYQETQYF.

This sequence joins TRBV5-1 and TRBJ2-1; D call uncertain. Germline V lookup: CDR1 SGHRS, CDR2 YFSETQ. The CDR3 extends over 14 amino acids. V lost 5 bases and J lost 6, with 15 bases in between. This CDR3 is CASSPVSGINEQFF. The CDR3 bases are TGCGCCAGCAGTCCTGTTTCGGGCATCAATGAGCAGTTCTTC.

The chain couples TRBV20-1 to TRBJ2-1; 10 nucleotides align to TRBD1. The last part of the DNA fits TRBJ2-7 better; the J call may be wrong. Germline V lookup: CDR1 DFQATT, CDR2 SNEGSKA (reference sequence). This CDR3 comprises 13 residues. The CDR3, as DNA: TGCAGTGCCTCCGGGGACAGGGGTTACGAGCAGTACTTC. This codes for CSASGDRGYEQYF.

The chain has TRBV9 and TRBJ1-2; D is undetermined. Germline CDR1 and CDR2: SGDLS and YYNGEE. The CDR3 extends over 13 amino acids. The V gene lost 4 bases and the J gene lost 4 bases, with 11 bases spanning the gap. The CDR3: CASSPDPSYGYTF. The CDR3, as DNA: TGTGCCAGCAGCCCGGATCCAAGCTATGGCTACACCTTC.

This clonotype has more than one count but fewer than ten. The chain couples TRBV29-1 to TRBJ2-3; either TRBD1 or TRBD2 may fit D (5 bases each). V dropped 1 base and J dropped 2 bases, with 7 bases sitting between them. Per germline, CDR1 SQVTM and CDR2 ANQGSEA. The length of the CDR3 is 13 residues. For the CDR3, the DNA is TGCAGCGTTGAAGGGGACCTCACAGATACGCAGTATTTT. It encodes CSVEGDLTDTQYF.

This clonotype appeared a few times. J is TRBJ2-5 and V is TRBV10-3; 7 bases align to TRBD1. Germline values: CDR1 ENHRY, CDR2 SYGVKD. V was pared by 6 bases and J by 3 bases, with 4 bases of the junction left unmatched. CDR3 length equals 13 residues. CDR3 sequence (DNA): TGTGCCATCAGAACGACAGGGAAAGAGACCCAGTACTTC. It translates to CAIRTTGKETQYF.